What follows describes a single TCR beta chain. No antigen is known for it. Germline assignment: CDR1 MNHEY and CDR2 SVGAGI. Between the trimmed V and J ends, which lost 0 bases and 5 bases, there was a span of 11 bases. This CDR3 region has 14 residues. Using immunoSEQ multiplex PCR, the repertoire was profiled, and TCRdb retains in-frame clones only, with some absent. This sample has around 620,000 clones, with 85% to 95% found just once. This specimen comes from a study of shared clonotypes between healthy human individuals. Findings of the study overall: It was the non-shared clonotypes that had lower generation probabilities than clonotypes shared by all four donors.

CD8 cells classed as naive were CD45RO-negative and positively selected for CCR7, excluding terminally differentiated effector memory CD45RA+ cells. V usage is TRBV6-5 and J usage is TRBJ2-7; D not resolved. This clonotype was sampled from a woman in her twenties or thirties in good health. Input material: naive CD8+ T cells sorted from blood. CDR3 in amino acids: CASSYSSQANEQYF. The CDR3 DNA reads as TGTGCCAGCAGTTACTCATCGCAGGCCAACGAGCAGTACTTC.